This is a list of T cell receptor beta chains from one sample in a study of OX40 agonist ivuxolimab in advanced cancers. The table came from immunoSEQ multiplex PCR; TCRdb's copy has only in-frame clones and leaves some out. Counted here are 75,000 to 100,000 clones, 75% to 90% occurring once; the ten biggest clones make up about 2.5%. The source material was CD4+ or CD8+ T cells sorted from blood, sampled in a trial of the OX40 agonist ivuxolimab. All receptors come from an adult with an advanced solid tumor such as melanoma, head and neck, liver or kidney cancer. Each CDR3 is given with its conserved first and last residue. D genes are given only for firm matches. Some rows mark clone size as missing; the rest say once, few, many or name a class of expanded clone.

j_call clone_size v_call d_call cdr3_nt cdr3_aa
TRBJ1-2 many TRBV6-1 . TGTGCCAGCAGTCAACAGGGTTTAGGCTACACCTTC CASSQQGLGYTF
TRBJ2-2 once TRBV28 TRBD1 TGTGCCAGCAGTTTAGGGACAGCGAACACCGGGGAGCTGTTTTTT CASSLGTANTGELFF
TRBJ1-5 . TRBV5-1 . TGCGCCAGCAGCTTGGACGGTTTAGATCAGCCCCAGCATTTT CASSLDGLDQPQHF
TRBJ1-5 few TRBV4-3 . TGCGCCAGCAGCCAAGTACCCGGAACAAGGGAGCATTTT CASSQVPGTREHF
TRBJ2-2 . TRBV6-5 . TGTGCCAGCAGTTTCCCAACCCCTACCGGGGAGCTGTTTTTT CASSFPTPTGELFF
TRBJ2-3 . TRBV5-5 TRBD1 TGTGCCAGCAGCTCCACCCGGACAGGGGGCACCGATACGCAGTATTTT CASSSTRTGGTDTQYF
TRBJ2-3 . TRBV4-1 . TGCGCCAGCAGACGACAGGATAACACAGATACGCAGTATTTT CASRRQDNTDTQYF
TRBJ2-3 . TRBV7-2 TRBD1 TGTGCCAGCAGGGGACAGGGGATGAATACGCAGTATTTT CASRGQGMNTQYF
TRBJ1-6 few TRBV7-3 . TGTGCCAGCAGCTTATTCGAAGAATCACCCCTCCACTTT CASSLFEESPLHF
TRBJ1-2 . TRBV5-1 TRBD1 TGCGCCAGCAGCTCCGGGACAGGGGCCTATGGCTACACCTTC CASSSGTGAYGYTF
TRBJ1-2 . TRBV15 TRBD1 TGTGCCACCAGCAGAGATCCTCGACAGGGTCGCTACACCTTC CATSRDPRQGRYTF
TRBJ1-5 . TRBV18 . TGTGCCAGCTCACCCCGGGACAGCAATCAGCCCCAGCATTTT CASSPRDSNQPQHF
TRBJ1-2 . TRBV5-6 . TGTGCCAGCAGCTTGTTAAGTGGCTACACCTTC CASSLLSGYTF
TRBJ2-3 . TRBV14 . TGTGCCAGCAGCCCCCGGGCAATGGCCGATACGCAGTATTTT CASSPRAMADTQYF
TRBJ1-4 . TRBV28 TRBD1 TGTGCCAGCTTTGCAGGGGGGGGAGAAAAACTGTTTTTT CASFAGGGEKLFF
TRBJ2-7 once TRBV2 . TGTGCCAGCTCGGTCCCCGGCTCCTACGAGCAGTACTTC CASSVPGSYEQYF
TRBJ2-3 . TRBV7-8 TRBD2 TGTGCCGTTGGAGCGGGGGGAGGAGATACGCAGTATTTT CAVGAGGGDTQYF
TRBJ2-1 once TRBV5-1 . TGCGCCAGCAGCTTGGAGCTAGGGTCCTACAATGAGCAGTTCTTC CASSLELGSYNEQFF
TRBJ1-3 . TRBV6-5 TRBD1 TGTGCCAGCAGTTCCCGGGACAGGGGGTCCGGAAACACCATATATTTT CASSSRDRGSGNTIYF
TRBJ2-5 once TRBV5-1 . TGCGCCAGCAGCCCCCAGGGGAGAGAGACCCAGTACTTC CASSPQGRETQYF
TRBJ2-7 . TRBV7-2 . TGTGCCAGCAGCTCCAGGGGAGCTCTGGGGGAGCAGTACTTC CASSSRGALGEQYF
TRBJ2-3 . TRBV7-9 . TGTGCCAGCAGTCGCGATCAAGATACGCAGTATTTT CASSRDQDTQYF